Presented here are 4 T cell receptor beta chains from one specimen sequenced in a study of T cells in Graves' hyperthyroidism and ophthalmopathy. Template material for amplifying TCR beta CDR3 regions consisted of RNA transcripts. Primed by the HTBI set, a first-round RT-PCR was run on the TCR CDR3. TCRdb re-derived calls from the multiplex PCR reads in MiXCR, one entry per CDR3 protein. Here the sample spans 530,000 or so distinct CDR3 sequences, roughly a sixth being singletons. Sequenced sample: blood. Source of these receptors: a woman aged 18 to 35 with Graves' ophthalmopathy.

The chain couples TRBV24-1 to TRBJ1-5, with D hard to call. V gave up 3 bases and J gave up 6 bases, with 8 bases separating them. Germline CDR1 KGHDR, CDR2 SFDVKD. CDR3 length: 13 amino acids. The CDR3 DNA follows: TGTGCCACCAGTGATGACCCCGGTCAGCCCCAGCATTTT. Its translation: CATSDDPGQPQHF.

This clonotype was found a few times. The J gene is TRBJ1-4, the V gene TRBV10-3; TRBD1 matches at 7 bases. CDR3 size: 14 residues. The junction had 8 bases not matched to a gene; V was cut back by 9 bases and J by 4 bases. CDR1 and CDR2 (germline): ENHRY, SYGVKD. The CDR3 bases are TGTGCCATAGGCGAGGGACAGCTTAATGAAAAACTGTTTTTT. Residues: CAIGEGQLNEKLFF.

This clonotype was recorded many times. CDR3 DNA: TGTGCCAGTTCGACTAGCGGGTCCTACGAGCAGTACTTC. This translates into CASSTSGSYEQYF. V usage is TRBV7-9 and J usage is TRBJ2-7; the match to TRBD2 covers 10 bases. V gave up 9 bases and J gave up 1 base; unmatched junction bases: 3. CDR3 length: 13 residues. Germline assignment: CDR1 SEHNR and CDR2 FQNEAQ (reference sequence).

The table lists this clonotype with a few counts. This CDR3 reads CAGSTRFNQPQHF. In nucleotides, the CDR3 is TGTGCCGGATCCACCCGGTTCAATCAGCCCCAGCATTTT. V gene TRBV28 combines with J gene TRBJ1-5, with D unclear. CDR1 and CDR2 (germline): MDHEN, SYDVKM. The CDR3 is 13 amino acids. The V and J ends lost 11 bases and 3 bases respectively, with 14 bases between them.